The source of this T cell receptor (beta chain) is a study of cytomegalovirus exposure and HLA in healthy donors. The CDR3 contains 15 residues. Trimming shortened V by 2 bases and J by 1 base, and 12 bases separated the two germline ends. Germline-derived CDR1 and CDR2 are MNHEY and SVGAGI. Those who donated were healthy bone marrow donors. While unrecorded immune exposures were likely, the donors were nominally healthy when sampled. PCR primers comprised 60 Vbeta and 13 Jbeta primers. Sequencing used immunoSEQ multiplex PCR; TCRdb keeps in-frame clones, though not all of them. The sample records about 89,000 clones, roughly 85% being singletons.

The chain links TRBV6-5 to TRBJ2-7; TRBD2 might be the D (5 bases). The receptor was isolated from a middle-aged man in good health and CMV-seropositive. The specimen sequenced was PBMCs. The CDR3 DNA follows: TGTGCCAGCAGTTACGGGGATACGGGGTCCTACGAGCAGTACTTC. This sequence encodes CASSYGDTGSYEQYF.